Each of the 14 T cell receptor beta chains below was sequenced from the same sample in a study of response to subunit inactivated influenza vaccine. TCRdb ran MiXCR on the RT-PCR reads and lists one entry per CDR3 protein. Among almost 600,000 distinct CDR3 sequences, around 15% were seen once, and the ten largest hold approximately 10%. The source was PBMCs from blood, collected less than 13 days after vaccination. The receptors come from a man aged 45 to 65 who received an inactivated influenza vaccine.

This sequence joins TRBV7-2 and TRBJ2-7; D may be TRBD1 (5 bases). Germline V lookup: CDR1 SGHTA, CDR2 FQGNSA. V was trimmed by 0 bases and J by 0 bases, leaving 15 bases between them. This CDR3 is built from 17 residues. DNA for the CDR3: TGTGCCAGCAGCTTAGCGCTCTGGGCAGGGAACTCCTACGAGCAGTACTTC. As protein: CASSLALWAGNSYEQYF.

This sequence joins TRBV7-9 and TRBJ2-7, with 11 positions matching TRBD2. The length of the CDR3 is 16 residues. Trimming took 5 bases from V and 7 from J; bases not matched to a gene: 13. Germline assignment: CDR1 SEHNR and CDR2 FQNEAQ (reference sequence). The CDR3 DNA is TGTGCCAGCAGCCAGGGTAGCGGGAGGGCCGGTGGTGAGCAGTACTTC. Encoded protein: CASSQGSGRAGGEQYF. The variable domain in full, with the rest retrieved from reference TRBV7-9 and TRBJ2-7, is DTGVSQNPRHKITKRGQNVTFRCDPISEHNRLYWYRQTLGQGPEFLTYFQNEAQLEKSRLLSDRFSAERPKGSFSTLEIQRTEQGDSAMYLCASSQGSGRAGGEQYFGPGTRLTVT.

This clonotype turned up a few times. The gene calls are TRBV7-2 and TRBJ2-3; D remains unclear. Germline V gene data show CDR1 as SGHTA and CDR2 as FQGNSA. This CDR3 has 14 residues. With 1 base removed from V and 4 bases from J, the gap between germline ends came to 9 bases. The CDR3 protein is CASSLVGIADTQYF. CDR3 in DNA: TGTGCCAGCAGCTTAGTGGGGATTGCAGATACGCAGTATTTT.

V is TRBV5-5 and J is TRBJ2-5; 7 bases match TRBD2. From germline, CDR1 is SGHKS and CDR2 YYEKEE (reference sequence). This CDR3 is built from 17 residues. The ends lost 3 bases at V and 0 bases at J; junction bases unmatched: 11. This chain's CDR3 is CASSWGGAQVYQETQYF. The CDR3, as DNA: TGTGCCAGCAGCTGGGGGGGAGCGCAAGTCTACCAAGAGACCCAGTACTTC.

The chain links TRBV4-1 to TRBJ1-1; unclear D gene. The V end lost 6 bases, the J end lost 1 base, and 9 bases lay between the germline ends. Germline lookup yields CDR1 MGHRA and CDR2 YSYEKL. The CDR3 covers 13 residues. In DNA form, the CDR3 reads TGCGCCAGCAGGAGCAATCGGAACACTGAAGCTTTCTTT. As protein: CASRSNRNTEAFF.

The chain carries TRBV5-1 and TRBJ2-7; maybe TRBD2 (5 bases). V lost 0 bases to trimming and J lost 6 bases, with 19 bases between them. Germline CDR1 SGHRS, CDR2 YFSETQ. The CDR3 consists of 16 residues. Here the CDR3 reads CASSLESSSSIGEQYF. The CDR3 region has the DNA TGCGCCAGCAGCTTGGAATCTAGCTCCAGTATAGGCGAGCAGTACTTC.

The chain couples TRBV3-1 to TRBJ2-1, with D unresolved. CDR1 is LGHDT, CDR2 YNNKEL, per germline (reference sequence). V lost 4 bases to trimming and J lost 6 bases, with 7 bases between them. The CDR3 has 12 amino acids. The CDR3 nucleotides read TGTGCCAGCAGCCTCATCCCCAATGAGCAGTTCTTC. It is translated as CASSLIPNEQFF.

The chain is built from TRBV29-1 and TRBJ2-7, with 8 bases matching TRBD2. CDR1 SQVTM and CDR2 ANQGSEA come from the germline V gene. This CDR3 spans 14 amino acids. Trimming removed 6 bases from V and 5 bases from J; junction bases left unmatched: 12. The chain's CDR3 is CSVRRTGGPHEQYF. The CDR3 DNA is TGCAGCGTCAGGAGAACGGGAGGGCCTCACGAGCAGTACTTC.

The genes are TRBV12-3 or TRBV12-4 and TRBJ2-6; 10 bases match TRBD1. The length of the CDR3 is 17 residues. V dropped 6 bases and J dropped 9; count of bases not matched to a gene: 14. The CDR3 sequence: CASSPGTGAPHNNVLTF. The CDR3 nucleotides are TGTGCCAGCAGCCCCGGGACAGGGGCCCCCCATAACAACGTCCTGACTTTC.

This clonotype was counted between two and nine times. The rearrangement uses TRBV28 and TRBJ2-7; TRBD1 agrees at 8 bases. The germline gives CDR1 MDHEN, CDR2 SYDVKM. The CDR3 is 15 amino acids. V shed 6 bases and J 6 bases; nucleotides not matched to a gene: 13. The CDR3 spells CASRSGGQGHREQYF. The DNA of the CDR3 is TGTGCCAGCAGATCTGGTGGACAGGGTCATCGCGAGCAGTACTTC.

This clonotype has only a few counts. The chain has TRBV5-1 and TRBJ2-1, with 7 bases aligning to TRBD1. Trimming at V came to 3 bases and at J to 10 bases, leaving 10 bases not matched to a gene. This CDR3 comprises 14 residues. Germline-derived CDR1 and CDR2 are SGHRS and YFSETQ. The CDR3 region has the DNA TGCGCCAGCAGCTCTGGATATGACAGGGTCGAGCAGTTCTTC. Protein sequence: CASSSGYDRVEQFF.

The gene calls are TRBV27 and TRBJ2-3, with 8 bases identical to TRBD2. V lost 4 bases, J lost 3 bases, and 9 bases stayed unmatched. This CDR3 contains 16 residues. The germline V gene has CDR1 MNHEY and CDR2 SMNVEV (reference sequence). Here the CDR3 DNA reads TGTGCCAGCAGTTCGGTAGCGGGACTTTTTACAGATACGCAGTATTTT. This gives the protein CASSSVAGLFTDTQYF.

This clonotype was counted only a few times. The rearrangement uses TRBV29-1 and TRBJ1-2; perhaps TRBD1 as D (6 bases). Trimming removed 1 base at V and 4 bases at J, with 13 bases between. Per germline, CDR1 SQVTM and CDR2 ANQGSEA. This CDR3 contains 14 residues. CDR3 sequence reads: CSVEGGRGPYGYTF. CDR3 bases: TGCAGCGTTGAAGGGGGCAGGGGACCCTATGGCTACACCTTC.

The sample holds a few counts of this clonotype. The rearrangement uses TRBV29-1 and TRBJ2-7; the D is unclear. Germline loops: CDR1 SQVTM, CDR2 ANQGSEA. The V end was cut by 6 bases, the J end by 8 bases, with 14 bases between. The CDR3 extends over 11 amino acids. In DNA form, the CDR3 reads TGCAGCGTCCAGGCCTTTTTGAAGCAGTACTTC. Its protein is CSVQAFLKQYF.